This T cell receptor (beta chain) was obtained from a study of cytomegalovirus exposure and HLA in healthy donors listed by TCRdb under 2017. With respect to the entire study: In an earlier analysis of 587 of the donors, around 300 Gb of sequence data and approximately 120 million unique TCR beta sequences from about 179 million T cells were reported. Around 330 gigabases of sequencing data and around 80 million unique TCR sequences made up an early release that covered over 550 HLA-typed donors. The genetic ancestry cluster associated with self-reported Caucasian donors included about 81% of the roughly 400 genotyped donors. The study was designed to test whether signatures of past pathogen exposure could be identified by cataloging public T cell receptors. Using immunosequencing, the study profiled T cell repertoires from 500 to 800 subjects and related those repertoires to cytomegalovirus serostatus. In addition to the first cohort of 500 to 850 subjects, a separate validation cohort of approximately 120 different subjects was used. High-throughput TCR immunosequencing, statistical association of individual TCRs with disease status, and machine learning were combined to predict cytomegalovirus infection status. A later analysis re-examined previously published TCR beta repertoires from around 670 donors and added high-resolution HLA genotyping to investigate patterns of TCR occurrence. Rather than drawing on any new phenotypic data, the later analysis identified candidate immune exposures from TCR beta sequences and the way those sequences occurred across donors. An earlier analysis of several hundred of the donors used high-throughput TCR beta sequencing to judge whether each TCR beta V gene segment behaved as functional or pseudogenic. Donor age, sex, ethnicity and CMV serostatus were compiled together with the repertoire data. Genome-wide SNP genotypes for about 60% of the roughly 700 donors were used in a later genetic analysis, which treated that subset as a discovery cohort. All discovery cohort repertoires had been generated on a single sequencing platform. Both class I and class II loci were covered by HLA typing, at four-digit resolution. The number of donors typed differed by locus, with about 629-640 for A, B, C, DRB1 and DQB1, roughly 520 for DQA1, under 610 for DPA1, and roughly 450 for DPB1. Because of strong linkage in the cohort, a few DR-DQ haplotypes were treated as single units for association and clustering. Among 300 to 500 genotyped donors of the cohort, an average of about 220,000 unique TCR beta nucleotide sequences was sequenced per donor, of which about 19% were non-productive.

The investigation overall reported the following: A later analysis found that HLA-associated TCR beta chains were more clonally expanded and had lower generation probabilities than equally common non-associated chains. Correlated functional status among segregating V segments might reflect linkage disequilibrium, but an unknown experimental factor could not be ruled out. HLA typing was unavailable for some donors at each locus, so association tests used only the typed subset. A later genetic analysis reported fewer N-insertions in productive TCRs among donors in an Asian-associated ancestry cluster than the 666-donor mean. Broadly in line with IMGT annotations, most TCR beta V segments showed up in productive rearrangements about 90% or about 30% of the time in an earlier analysis of approximately 600 of the donors. The sequencing pipeline was judged likely to have produced a cluster of highly shared sequence variants as a technical artifact. A further reported finding was that TCR beta sequences accurately predicted the HLA-A and HLA-B alleles for most subjects in the first cohort. At a false discovery rate of 0.05, a later analysis linked fewer than 20,000 TCR beta sequences to specific HLA alleles. While some public TCRs were present in many individuals, most TCR sequences turned up only very rarely across donors. V-gene and J-gene trimming of TCR beta chains was associated with a missense DCLRE1C variant in a later genetic analysis, and the association was replicated in an independent cohort. In a later analysis, most CMV-associated TCR beta chains were found to appear HLA-restricted, with HLA associations seemingly driven largely by CMV exposure. The cohort was sequenced for TCR beta chains only, and without alpha or paired-chain data the features that could be detected were limited. A later analysis reported that several top co-occurrence clusters appeared linked to parvovirus B19, influenza, CMV and Epstein-Barr virus. The authors suggested that the approach could potentially be extended to other disease states and immunological phenotypes. Sequencing depth was assumed to be roughly uniform across donors in the presence/absence analyses, though that assumption may not hold. A few of the identified cytomegalovirus-associated TCR beta chains were confirmed in vitro to be specific for cytomegalovirus antigens. The classifier was reported to diagnose cytomegalovirus status with high specificity and sensitivity in both the original cohort and the validation cohort. A total of 164 TCR beta chains were listed by the study as associated with cytomegalovirus. For the cohort, immune exposure information was limited to CMV serostatus. Because the 87-base-pair reads could not distinguish some IMGT-functional V segments, including TRBV6-2 and TRBV6-3, those segments were excluded. In a later analysis, TCR association rates were found to vary across HLA loci, with the most associated TCRs seen for DRB1 alleles and the fewest for HLA-C alleles. About 17 rarely observed V segments, including chromosome 9 orphons, were excluded from the earlier analysis of some 590 of the donors because counts were too low. Strong co-occurrence of HLA alleles, especially DR and DQ, made assigning TCR associations to individual alleles difficult.

About this clone itself: Its binding antigen is unknown. No per-base quality is available; no much larger clone lies one base away.

Receptors were amplified or captured by the immunoSEQ multiplex PCR assay. For the multiplex PCR, a mixture combining 60 forward primers for TCR Vbeta segments and 13 reverse primers for TCR Jbeta segments was used. A multiplex PCR assay on genomic DNA amplified the CDR3 region of rearranged TCR beta genes. On the Illumina HiSeq System, the amplified TCR beta libraries were sequenced as 87-base-pair reads. In the paper's pipeline: Across the 670 or so repertoires, a later analysis counted about 81 million unique TCR beta chains, approximately 12 million of which were shared by at least two donors. Raw reads were error-corrected and collapsed into unique sequences by a nearest-neighbor algorithm in which closely related sequences were merged to remove PCR and sequencing errors. Alignment of CDR3 sequences to IMGT reference sequences was used to assign V, D and J gene segments. For a sequence to be retained, a match of at least six nucleotides was required to both a V gene segment and a J gene segment. A rearrangement counted as productive if the CDR3 had no stop codons and remained in frame with V and J, and every other rearrangement counted as non-productive. Following IMGT convention, CDR3 was defined as the stretch from the second conserved V-encoded cysteine up to the conserved J-encoded phenylalanine. In an earlier analysis of more than 550 of the donors, sequences lacking an unambiguous match to a single V gene segment were excluded. An earlier analysis of fewer than 750 of the donors classified V segments as functional when productive rearrangements were above 56.7% and as segregating when the standard deviation between donors was above 5%. A statistical classification framework was developed to diagnose cytomegalovirus status using the catalog of TCR beta chain sequences. A later analysis assigned V and J genes by comparing TCR nucleotide sequences with IMGT/GENE-DB human TR gene sequences. The TCRdist pipeline was used in a later analysis to assign CDR3 sequences and most-parsimonious VDJ recombination scenarios. In a later analysis, each TCR beta chain was defined by its CDR3 amino acid sequence together with its V-gene family, and reads without a unique V-gene family were excluded. As a way to deal with suspected cross-contamination and a sequencing artifact, a later analysis dropped approximately 570 nucleotide sequences that were highly shared and had low generation probability. In a later analysis, a clonal expansion index for each public chain was calculated from normalized within-repertoire ranks of inferred template counts. In a later analysis, generation probabilities were computed using a VDJ recombination model fitted to out-of-frame rearrangements, and the results were checked against IGoR. In a later analysis, TCR-TCR, TCR-HLA and TCR-CMV co-occurrence was scored with hypergeometric tests, and a repertoire-size bias correction was applied to TCR pairs. In a later analysis, false discovery rates were estimated by permuting HLA or CMV assignments 20 times. A later analysis grouped co-occurring TCRs with DBSCAN, adding TCRdist sequence similarity when clustering within HLA-allele-positive subsets. For co-occurrence clustering, repertoires with fewer than 30,000 or more than 120,000 public chains were excluded, along with about five repertoires with anomalous nucleotide sharing. TCRdb obtained this table from immuneACCESS and retained in-frame rearrangements with V and J assigned. These tables miss some clones; where compared with another copy, unresolved V genes account for less than half of the shortfall, and the remainder is unexplained. V, J and clone size are those of that table, while D and trimming were read from the DNA. The sample table lists around 190,000 clones, around 77% of them with a count of one. Jointly, the top ten make up about 2.8% of the sample.

The cohort was made up of 500 to 800 healthy bone marrow donors. At the time of sampling, every cohort member was nominally healthy, though immune exposures that went unrecorded were likely present. The donor was CMV seronegative and was included in the group of about 350 seronegative cohort members. Each donor provided a peripheral blood sample, and peripheral blood mononuclear cells were used for TCR beta sequencing. The Qiagen DNeasy Blood Extraction Kit was used to extract genomic DNA from the blood cell samples. Including the terminal cysteine and phenylalanine, the CDR3 comprises 15 residues. CDR3 DNA only is kept here, 45 bases in frame from base 1. CDR1 and CDR2 were assigned from the germline V gene (reference sequence) as GTSNPN and SVGIG. Deletion took 3 bases off V and 2 bases off J, with a span of 13 bases between the germline ends.

This sequence originates from a woman aged 30 to 39 in good health and CMV-seronegative. Recombination joined TRBV30 with TRBJ2-2; perhaps TRBD1 is the D gene, with 6 bases matching. The specimen sequenced was PBMCs. CDR3 protein: CAWSQGGPNTGELFF. The DNA is TGTGCCTGGAGCCAAGGGGGACCCAACACCGGGGAGCTGTTTTTT. With the rest looked up from the reference TRBV30 and TRBJ2-2 genes rather than sequenced, the full variable domain is SQTIHQWPATLVQPVGSPLSLECTVEGTSNPNLYWYRQAAGRGLQLLFYSVGIGQISSEVPQNLSASRPQDRQFILSSKKLLLSDSGFYLCAWSQGGPNTGELFFGEGSRLTVL.